These T cell receptor beta chains were read from a single sample in a study of blood T cells in healthy people across ages. TCRdb re-derived calls from the 5' RACE reads in MiXCR, one entry per CDR3 protein. The sample gives around 990,000 distinct CDR3 sequences, less than 45% of which show up once; around 12% is in the top ten. The specimen was blood. Receptors were obtained from a man between 18 and 29 years old in good health. Both conserved end residues are part of each CDR3. Fields, in order: clone size, V gene, CDR3 protein. The listing skips clone size in some rows; elsewhere it reads once, few, many or a size class.

clone_size: NA
v_call: TRBV28
cdr3_aa: CASSLQGFPDMANYGYTF

clone_size: few
v_call: TRBV25-1
cdr3_aa: CASRRWTEAFF

clone_size: few
v_call: TRBV29-1
cdr3_aa: CSSGDLGNNEQFF

clone_size: once
v_call: TRBV6-2/TRBV6-3
cdr3_aa: CASSPTNDRNRNEQFF

clone_size: NA
v_call: TRBV6-6
cdr3_aa: CASSYMGQGGNQPQHF

clone_size: few
v_call: TRBV5-1
cdr3_aa: CASSSEGVMDEKLFF

clone_size: NA
v_call: TRBV6-6
cdr3_aa: CASSRYRVPRDGYTF

clone_size: NA
v_call: TRBV4-3
cdr3_aa: CASGDLGRELFF

clone_size: NA
v_call: TRBV10-3
cdr3_aa: CAISEQRGAGEQYF

clone_size: once
v_call: TRBV6-5
cdr3_aa: CASNRGRVLNTEAFF

clone_size: NA
v_call: TRBV14
cdr3_aa: CASSLGPGVQDTQYF

clone_size: NA
v_call: TRBV4-1
cdr3_aa: CASSQRYNEQFF

clone_size: few
v_call: TRBV5-1
cdr3_aa: CASSSDNNEQFF

clone_size: few
v_call: TRBV6-6
cdr3_aa: CASFRGEWRHTGELFF

clone_size: NA
v_call: TRBV27
cdr3_aa: CASFVAGGGLAEAFF

clone_size: many
v_call: TRBV6-5
cdr3_aa: CASSYSGSTDTQYF

clone_size: NA
v_call: TRBV28
cdr3_aa: CASSLGLGQGAGELFF

clone_size: NA
v_call: TRBV15
cdr3_aa: CATSSGAGIGYEQYF

clone_size: NA
v_call: TRBV6-5
cdr3_aa: CASASRTLTDTQYF

clone_size: NA
v_call: TRBV12-3/TRBV12-4
cdr3_aa: CASSKTGTGGNEQYF

clone_size: NA
v_call: TRBV2
cdr3_aa: CASSVRWNTEAFF

clone_size: few
v_call: TRBV7-9
cdr3_aa: CASSRTSGGSASTDTQYF

clone_size: NA
v_call: TRBV5-1
cdr3_aa: CASSLEGRINEKLFF

clone_size: NA
v_call: TRBV28
cdr3_aa: CASSLGGQGHNYGYTF

clone_size: many
v_call: TRBV5-1
cdr3_aa: CASSGQLYGYTF

clone_size: NA
v_call: TRBV12-3/TRBV12-4
cdr3_aa: CASSGGGASGGLAKNIQYF

clone_size: NA
v_call: TRBV29-1
cdr3_aa: CSVDINEQFF

clone_size: few
v_call: TRBV20-1
cdr3_aa: CSAGAGGSYEQYF

clone_size: NA
v_call: TRBV2
cdr3_aa: CASFLGGGGSYNEQFF

clone_size: NA
v_call: TRBV4-1
cdr3_aa: CASSQEVSNQPQHF

clone_size: NA
v_call: TRBV6-5
cdr3_aa: CASSYRGVFTGELFF

clone_size: NA
v_call: TRBV14
cdr3_aa: CASSQADRVFGAKAFF

clone_size: NA
v_call: TRBV2
cdr3_aa: CASSAVLAGTYNEQFF

clone_size: NA
v_call: TRBV7-2
cdr3_aa: CASSSLATSNGYTF

clone_size: NA
v_call: TRBV24-1
cdr3_aa: CATKGGEDTEAFF

clone_size: NA
v_call: TRBV12-3/TRBV12-4
cdr3_aa: CASSGPKQNTEAFF

clone_size: many
v_call: TRBV12-3/TRBV12-4
cdr3_aa: CASRSGTDYEQYF

clone_size: NA
v_call: TRBV9
cdr3_aa: CTSSTRTETGEQYF

clone_size: NA
v_call: TRBV15
cdr3_aa: CATSRDPPGTASYNEQFF

clone_size: NA
v_call: TRBV5-1
cdr3_aa: CATGSGEESSPLHF

clone_size: NA
v_call: TRBV9
cdr3_aa: CASSAWDLANIQYF

clone_size: few
v_call: TRBV28
cdr3_aa: CASRSTGGLGYTF

clone_size: NA
v_call: TRBV4-2
cdr3_aa: CASSQLNHGESGVFSLQFF

clone_size: NA
v_call: TRBV28
cdr3_aa: CASSLEGGHEKLFF

clone_size: few
v_call: TRBV5-1
cdr3_aa: CASSLGPFSYNSPLHF

clone_size: few
v_call: TRBV20-1
cdr3_aa: CSARLRDRGSYGYTF

clone_size: NA
v_call: TRBV6-6
cdr3_aa: CTSSFVQGALYEQYF

clone_size: few
v_call: TRBV27
cdr3_aa: CASKGSGNTIYF

clone_size: NA
v_call: TRBV12-3/TRBV12-4
cdr3_aa: CASRSTASYNEQYF

clone_size: NA
v_call: TRBV11-2
cdr3_aa: CASSLDPPYEQYF

clone_size: few
v_call: TRBV6-2/TRBV6-3
cdr3_aa: CASSYRRDEQYF

clone_size: NA
v_call: TRBV4-2
cdr3_aa: CASSPRGYGNTIYF

clone_size: few
v_call: TRBV7-9
cdr3_aa: CASSLSQSATGELFF

clone_size: few
v_call: TRBV4-3
cdr3_aa: CASSQGTGQGENNSPLHF

clone_size: few
v_call: TRBV28
cdr3_aa: CATTPLEYNEQFF

clone_size: few
v_call: TRBV2
cdr3_aa: CASSEVSVPRFLGYTF

clone_size: few
v_call: TRBV10-3
cdr3_aa: CAIRGQGSLLNYGYTF

clone_size: NA
v_call: TRBV10-3
cdr3_aa: CAISESRQGGADTQYF

clone_size: NA
v_call: TRBV27
cdr3_aa: CASSFDREQPQHF

clone_size: NA
v_call: TRBV6-6
cdr3_aa: CASRYFNQPQHF